This record concerns one TCR beta chain sequence. This record belongs to a study of blood T cell repertoires in COVID-19. As for the study in general: Italy, Spain and the United States were the sources of the convalescent and acute COVID-19 samples.

Some clones are missing from TCRdb's copy, which holds only in-frame ones; the method was immunoSEQ multiplex PCR. The data show roughly 200,000 clones, 85% to 90% seen once. Per the germline V gene, CDR1 is SGHNT and CDR2 is YYREEE (reference sequence). Unmatched junction bases numbered 4, after V lost 4 bases and J lost 5 bases. The CDR3 has 15 residues. Enrolled through a virtual design, the participants were between about 18 and 100 years of age and came from under 25 US areas. Participants' reported clinical history set cohort assignment. This TCR came from a middle-aged woman with acute COVID-19. This chain connects TRBV5-4 to TRBJ2-2; the match to TRBD1 covers 11 bases. The specimen sequenced was PBMCs or T cells enriched from blood (not recorded which). The CDR3 DNA is TGTGCCAGCAGCCCGGACAGGGGGCTAACCGGGGAGCTGTTTTTT. Translating gives CASSPDRGLTGELFF. The full variable domain, rest sourced from reference TRBV5-4 and TRBJ2-2, is ETGVTQSPTHLIKTRGQQVTLRCSSQSGHNTVSWYQQALGQGPQFIFQYYREEENGRGNFPPRFSGLQFPNYSSELNVNALELDDSALYLCASSPDRGLTGELFFGEGSRLTVL.